The sequence of this T cell receptor beta chain was determined in a study of CD8 T cell repertoires and HIV-1 epitope variants. Trimming removed 1 base at V and 3 bases at J, with 4 bases between. Germline V gene lookup returns CDR1 SEHNR and CDR2 FQNEAQ (reference sequence). CDR3 length: 12 residues. Profiled with immunoSEQ multiplex PCR; TCRdb holds only in-frame clones, not every one. The top ten hold roughly 45% of the sample, which has some 3,500 clones, more than 55% seen once. Details on this clone: Its matching antigen is unknown.

This sequence was found in a male donor with HIV. The sequenced sample consisted of cultured CD8+ T cells derived from PBMCs. The rearrangement links TRBV7-9 to TRBJ2-7; D is unresolved. The CDR3 is CASSLVNYEQYF. CDR3 nucleotides: TGTGCCAGCAGCTTAGTGAACTACGAGCAGTACTTC.